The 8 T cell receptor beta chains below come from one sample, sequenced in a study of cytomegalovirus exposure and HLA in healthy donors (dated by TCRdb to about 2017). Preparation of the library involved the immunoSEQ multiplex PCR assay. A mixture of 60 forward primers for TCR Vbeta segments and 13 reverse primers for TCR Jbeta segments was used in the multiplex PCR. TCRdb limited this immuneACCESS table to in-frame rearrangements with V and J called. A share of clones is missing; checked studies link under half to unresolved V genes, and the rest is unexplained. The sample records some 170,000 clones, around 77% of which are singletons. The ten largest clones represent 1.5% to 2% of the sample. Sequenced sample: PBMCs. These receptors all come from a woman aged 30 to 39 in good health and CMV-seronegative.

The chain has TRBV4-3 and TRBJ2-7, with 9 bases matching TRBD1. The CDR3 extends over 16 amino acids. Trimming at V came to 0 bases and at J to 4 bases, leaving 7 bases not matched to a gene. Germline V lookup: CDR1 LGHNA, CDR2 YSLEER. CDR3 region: CASSQDLTGGWYEQYF. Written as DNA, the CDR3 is TGCGCCAGCAGCCAAGATCTCACAGGGGGCTGGTACGAGCAGTACTTC.

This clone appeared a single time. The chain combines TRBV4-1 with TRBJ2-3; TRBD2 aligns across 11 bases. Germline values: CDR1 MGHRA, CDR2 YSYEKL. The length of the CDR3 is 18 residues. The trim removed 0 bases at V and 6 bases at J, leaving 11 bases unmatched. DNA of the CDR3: TGCGCCAGCAGCCAAGATCGAGAACTAGCGGGAGATGAGGATACGCAGTATTTT. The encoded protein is CASSQDRELAGDEDTQYF.

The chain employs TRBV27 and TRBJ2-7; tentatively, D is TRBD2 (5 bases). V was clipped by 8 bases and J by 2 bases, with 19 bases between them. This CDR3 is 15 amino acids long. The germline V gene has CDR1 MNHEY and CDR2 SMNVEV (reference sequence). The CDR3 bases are TGTGCCAGCTCCTCGCTAGCCTCTGTGGCCTACGAGCAGTACTTC. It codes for CASSSLASVAYEQYF.

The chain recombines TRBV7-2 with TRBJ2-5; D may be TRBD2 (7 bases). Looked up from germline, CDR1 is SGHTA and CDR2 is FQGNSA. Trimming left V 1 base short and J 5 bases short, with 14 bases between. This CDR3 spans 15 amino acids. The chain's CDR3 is CASSLVAGAGETQYF. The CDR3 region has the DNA TGTGCCAGCAGCTTAGTTGCGGGGGCGGGGGAGACCCAGTACTTC.

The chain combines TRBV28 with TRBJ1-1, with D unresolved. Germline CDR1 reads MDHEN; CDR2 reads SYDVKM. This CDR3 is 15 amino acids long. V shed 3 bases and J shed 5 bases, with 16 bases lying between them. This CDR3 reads CASSLVSRTGTEAFF. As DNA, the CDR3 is TGTGCCAGCAGTTTGGTTAGTCGGACGGGAACTGAAGCTTTCTTT.

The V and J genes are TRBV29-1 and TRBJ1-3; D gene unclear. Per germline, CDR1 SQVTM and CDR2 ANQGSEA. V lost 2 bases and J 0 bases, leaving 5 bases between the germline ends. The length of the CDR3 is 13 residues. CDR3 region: CSVESGSGNTIYF. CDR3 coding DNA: TGCAGCGTTGAATCAGGCTCTGGAAACACCATATATTTT.

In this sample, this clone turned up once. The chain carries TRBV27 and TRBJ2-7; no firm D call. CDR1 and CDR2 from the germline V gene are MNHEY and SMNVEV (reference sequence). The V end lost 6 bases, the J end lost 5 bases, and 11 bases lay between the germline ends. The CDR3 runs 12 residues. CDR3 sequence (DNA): TGTGCCAGCAGCCCTTACGGTCACGAGCAGTACTTC. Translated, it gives CASSPYGHEQYF.

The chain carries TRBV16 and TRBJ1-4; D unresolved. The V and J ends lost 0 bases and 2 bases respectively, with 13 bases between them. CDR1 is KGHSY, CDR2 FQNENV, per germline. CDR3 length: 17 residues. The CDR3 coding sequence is TGTGCCAGCAGCCAATCCCCCGGGGTTTCGACTAATGAAAAACTGTTTTTT. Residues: CASSQSPGVSTNEKLFF.